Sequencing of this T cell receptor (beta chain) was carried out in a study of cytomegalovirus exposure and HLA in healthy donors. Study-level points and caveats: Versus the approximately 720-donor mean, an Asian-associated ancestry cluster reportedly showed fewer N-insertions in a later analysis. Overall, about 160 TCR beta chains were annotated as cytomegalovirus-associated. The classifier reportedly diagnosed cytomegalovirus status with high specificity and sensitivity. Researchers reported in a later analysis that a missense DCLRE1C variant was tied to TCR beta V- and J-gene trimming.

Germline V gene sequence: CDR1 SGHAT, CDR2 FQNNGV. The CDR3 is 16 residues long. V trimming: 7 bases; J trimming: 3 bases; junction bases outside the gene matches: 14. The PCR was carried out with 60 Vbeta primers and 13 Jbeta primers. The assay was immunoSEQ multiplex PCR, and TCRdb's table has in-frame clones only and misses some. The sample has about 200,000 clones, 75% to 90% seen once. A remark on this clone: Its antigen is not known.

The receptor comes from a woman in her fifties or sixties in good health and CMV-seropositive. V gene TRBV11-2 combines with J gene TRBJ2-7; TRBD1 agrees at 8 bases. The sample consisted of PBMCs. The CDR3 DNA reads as TGTGCCAGCACCCTTAGCGCTGGACAGGGTTTCTACGAGCAGTACTTC. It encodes CASTLSAGQGFYEQYF. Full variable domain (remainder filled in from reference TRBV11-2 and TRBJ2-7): EAGVAQSPRYKIIEKRQSVAFWCNPISGHATLYWYQQILGQGPKLLIQFQNNGVVDDSQLPKDRFSAERLKGVDSTLKIQPAKLEDSAVYLCASTLSAGQGFYEQYFGPGTRLTVT.